A single sample gave rise to the 15 T cell receptor beta chains below, sequenced in a study of T cells in women clearing cervical HPV infection. TCRdb's copy holds only in-frame clones and misses some; the assay was immunoSEQ multiplex PCR. In total, the table holds 23,000 or so clones. Sequenced material: blood buffy coat. Receptors were obtained from a woman between 18 and 70 years old with a cervical HPV16 infection that either progressed to CIN3+ or cleared (not recorded which).

For this clone: The read gets to within 3 residues of the CDR3 end, and the germline J gene fills in the rest. The V call is TRBV6-1, the J call TRBJ2-2; 11 bases agree with TRBD2. The ends lost 4 bases at V and 6 bases at J; junction bases unmatched: 4. The length of the CDR3 is 15 residues. Germline CDR1 reads MNHNS; CDR2 reads SASEGT. The CDR3 region is CASSVTSGSPGELFF. The DNA read from the CDR3 is TGTGCCAGCAGTGTTACTAGCGGGAGTCCCGGGGAG.

Notes on this clone: The observed sequence ends 3 residues before the CDR3 terminus, with the missing tail filled in from the germline J gene. The chain employs TRBV13 and TRBJ1-2; 7 nucleotides match TRBD1. With 0 bases clipped from V and 2 bases from J, the junction kept 0 bases outside the gene matches. Looked up from germline, CDR1 is PRHDT and CDR2 is FYEKMQ (reference sequence). The CDR3 runs to 14 residues. Incomplete CDR3 DNA: TGTGCCAGCAGCTTAGGGGGACAGAACTATGGC. It translates to CASSLGGQNYG. The full CDR3 reads CASSLGGQNYGYTF. The entire variable domain, with the rest obtained from reference TRBV13 and TRBJ1-2, is as follows: AAGVIQSPRHLIKEKRETATLKCYPIPRHDTVYWYQQGPGQDPQFLISFYEKMQSDKGSIPDRFSAQQFSDYHSELNMSSLELGDSALYFCASSLGGQNYGYTFGSGTRLTVV.

As concerns this clone: The read comes to an end 3 residues before the CDR3 does, leaving the germline J gene to fill in the end. The chain couples TRBV5-1 to TRBJ2-1, with D possibly TRBD1 on 6 matching bases. In germline, CDR1 is SGHRS, CDR2 YFSETQ. The CDR3 runs 17 residues. The V and J ends lost 3 bases and 0 bases respectively, with 16 bases between them. The DNA read from the CDR3 is TGCGCCAGCAGCTCTCTCGGACAGCAGAGCTCCTACAATGAG. Amino acids: CASSSLGQQSSYNE. The CDR3 reads in full as CASSSLGQQSSYNEQFF. Based on the CDR3 plus reference TRBV5-1 and TRBJ2-1, the full variable domain is KAGVTQTPRYLIKTRGQQVTLSCSPISGHRSVSWYQQTPGQGLQFLFEYFSETQRNKGNFPGRFSGRQFSNSRSEMNVSTLELGDSALYLCASSSLGQQSSYNEQFFGPGTRLTVL.

A remark on this clone: The CDR3 goes on 3 residues after the read ends, and that part is filled in from the germline J gene. This chain uses TRBV27 with TRBJ2-3; possibly TRBD2 for D (6 bases). Per the germline V gene, CDR1 is MNHEY and CDR2 is SMNVEV (reference sequence). The CDR3 extends over 15 amino acids. The V and J ends lost 4 bases and 6 bases respectively, with 17 bases between them. The sequenced part of the CDR3 DNA is TGTGCCAGCAGTTCTACTAGCACATGGGGGGATACG. Its translation is CASSSTSTWGDT. From start to end, the CDR3 is CASSSTSTWGDTQYF.

Incomplete CDR3 DNA: TGCAGCGTTCTGACAGGAGTCATGACAGGGGACTATGGC. Its protein product is CSVLTGVMTGDYG. In full, the CDR3 is CSVLTGVMTGDYGYTF. The genes are TRBV29-1 and TRBJ1-2, with TRBD1 identical over 8 bases. The read falls 3 residues short of the CDR3 end, and the missing part is taken from the germline J gene. CDR3 length: 16 residues. J lost 3 bases, V lost 5 bases, and 14 bases had no gene match. Germline CDR1 is SQVTM and CDR2 is ANQGSEA.

As concerns this clone: The CDR3 goes on 3 residues after the read ends, and that part is filled in from the germline J gene. The chain uses TRBV20-1 and TRBJ2-5; D gene ambiguous. V lost 3 bases and J lost 4, with 15 bases in between. Germline V gene data show CDR1 as DFQATT and CDR2 as SNEGSKA (reference sequence). The CDR3 is 14 amino acids. The CDR3 DNA, read in part, is TGCAGTGCTAGGCCGGAGACACTTATAGAGACC. Residues: CSARPETLIET. The full CDR3 protein reads CSARPETLIETQYF.

Worth noting for this clone: The sequenced fragment ends 3 residues before the CDR3 boundary, so the rest is inferred from the germline J gene. This sequence joins TRBV6-4 and TRBJ2-1; D might be TRBD2 (7 bases). This CDR3 comprises 16 residues. Trimming took off 7 bases at V and 3 bases at J, with 19 bases between the two ends. Germline V CDR1 and CDR2: MRHNA, SNTAGT. CDR3 region: CASNPLGGAGYNEQFF. CDR3 bases read: TGTGCCAGCAATCCCCTAGGGGGGGCGGGCTACAATGAG.

Turning to this clone: The sequenced fragment ends 3 residues before the CDR3 boundary, so the rest is inferred from the germline J gene. This chain uses TRBV29-1 with TRBJ2-7; 8 positions agree with TRBD2. This CDR3 comprises 12 residues. Trimming took 4 bases from V and 4 from J; bases not matched to a gene: 3. In germline, CDR1 is SQVTM, CDR2 ANQGSEA. Here the CDR3 reads CSVAASGYEQYF. Partial CDR3 DNA: TGCAGCGTTGCAGCTAGCGGGTACGAG.

Notes on this clone: The read ends 3 residues before the CDR3 terminus; that terminus is restored from the germline J gene. The chain employs TRBV14 and TRBJ2-7, with 7 nucleotides matching TRBD1. V dropped 4 bases and J dropped 3; count of bases not matched to a gene: 6. CDR3 length equals 14 residues. Germline V CDR1 and CDR2: SGHDN, FVKESK. The covered CDR3 bases are TGTGCCAGCAGCCGACAGGGTCCCCTCTACGAG. Encoded protein: CASSRQGPLYE. The CDR3, in full, reads CASSRQGPLYEQYF. Using reference TRBV14 and TRBJ2-7 for the parts outside the CDR3, the full variable domain is EAGVTQFPSHSVIEKGQTVTLRCDPISGHDNLYWYRRVMGKEIKFLLHFVKESKQDESGMPNNRFLAERTGGTYSTLKVQPAELEDSGVYFCASSRQGPLYEQYFGPGTRLTVT.

For this clone: The read ends 3 residues before the CDR3 terminus; that terminus is restored from the germline J gene. The genes are TRBV4-1 and TRBJ2-4; weak D call: TRBD1 (7 bases). The CDR3 contains 17 residues. V lost 3 bases and J lost 8, with 23 bases in between. CDR1 and CDR2 from the germline V gene are MGHRA and YSYEKL. Here the CDR3 reads CASSQLFWDSRRDIQYF. The CDR3 DNA, read in part, is TGCGCCAGCAGCCAGCTCTTTTGGGACAGCCGGAGGGACATT.

Points on this clone: The read finishes 3 residues shy of the CDR3 end, and the germline J gene is used to complete it. The chain links TRBV19 to TRBJ1-5; D gene unclear. This CDR3 spans 12 amino acids. Trimming pared 5 bases from V and 3 bases from J, leaving 5 bases between. Per germline, CDR1 LNHDA and CDR2 SQIVND (reference sequence). CDR3 DNA (partial): TGTGCCAGTAGTTTTTACAATCAGCCC. Its protein is CASSFYNQP. From start to end, the CDR3 is CASSFYNQPQHF.

Comments on this clone: The read halts 3 residues ahead of the CDR3 end, with the missing end drawn from the germline J gene. The chain links TRBV7-9 to TRBJ1-2; D gene unclear. This CDR3 has 14 amino acids. V was cut by 2 bases and J by 3 bases, with 10 bases left in between. CDR1 is SEHNR, CDR2 FQNEAQ, per germline (reference sequence). The CDR3 DNA, read in part, is TGTGCCAGCAGCTTAAATCCGGCGGACTATGGC. This sequence encodes CASSLNPADYG. The entire CDR3 protein is CASSLNPADYGYTF.

About this clone itself: The read ends 3 residues shy of where the CDR3 ends; the end is completed using the germline J gene. V is TRBV19 and J is TRBJ2-7, with TRBD2 matching 8 bases. In germline, CDR1 is LNHDA, CDR2 SQIVND (reference sequence). After removal of 5 bases from V and 5 bases from J, the junction contained 8 bases not matched to a gene. This CDR3 has 14 residues. The CDR3 region is CASSPSGSLHEQYF. CDR3 DNA, as far as it was read: TGTGCCAGTAGTCCGAGCGGGAGCCTGCACGAG.

To note about this clone: The read stops 3 residues short of the end of the CDR3; the missing end is completed from the germline J gene. The rearrangement joins TRBV20-1 to TRBJ2-7; 10 positions match TRBD2. There are 16 residues in the CDR3. The ends lost 0 bases at V and 4 bases at J; junction bases unmatched: 9. Germline V gene lookup returns CDR1 DFQATT and CDR2 SNEGSKA (reference sequence). Here the CDR3 reads CSARDQLAGRGYEQYF. The CDR3 bases that were read are TGCAGTGCTAGAGATCAACTAGCGGGACGGGGGTACGAG.

CDR3 DNA (partial): TGTGCCAGCAGCCAGGAGGGGGCAGTCCCTGAA. Amino acid sequence: CASSQEGAVPE. The complete CDR3 protein is CASSQEGAVPEAFF. J is TRBJ1-1 and V is TRBV4-2; 7 nucleotides align to TRBD1. Read coverage stops 3 residues before the CDR3 terminus; the germline J gene supplies the remainder. Germline CDR1 is LGHNA and CDR2 is YNFKEQ. The CDR3 runs 14 residues. V dropped 3 bases and J dropped 6; count of bases not matched to a gene: 7.